The entry below describes one T cell receptor beta chain. Its antigen is still unknown. The sample comes from a study of T cell responses to AZD1222 COVID-19 vaccine. The method was immunoSEQ multiplex PCR; TCRdb's version includes in-frame clones alone and lacks a portion of them. The sample contains 95,000 to 150,000 clones, around 89% of which appear only once. Broader study findings: Spike-specific TCR breadth and depth went up after people got two AZD1222 doses. Spike-spanning, vaccine-associated CD4 TCRs were dominant at 160-218 and 743-854.

The origin of this receptor is an adult in good health. This specimen was peripheral blood, taken on day 0 of AZD1222 vaccination.

In nucleotides, the CDR3 is TGCGCCAGCAGCCCGACTAGCGGGAGTTATGAGCAGTTCTTC. It is translated as CASSPTSGSYEQFF. V is TRBV5-1 and J is TRBJ2-1; TRBD2 aligns across 12 bases. The CDR3 loop spans 14 amino acids. The V and J ends lost 4 bases and 8 bases, in that order; junction bases with no gene match: 4. Germline V CDR1 and CDR2: SGHRS, YFSETQ.